The 9 T cell receptor beta chains given below trace back to one sample, sequenced in a study of blood T cell repertoires in COVID-19 (dated by TCRdb to between 2020 and 2021). Receptor libraries were prepared by the immunoSEQ multiplex PCR assay. TCRdb took this table from immuneACCESS and kept in-frame rearrangements with V and J called. Such tables lack part of the clones; where checked against another copy, unresolved V genes explain under half of the gap, and the rest is unexplained. In all, the sample holds roughly 90,000 clones, and 80% of those were seen once. Clones ranked in the top ten supply over 9% of the sample. Source material: peripheral blood. All receptors come from a woman aged 65 to 85 with acute or convalescent COVID-19.

CDR3 nucleotide sequence: TGTGCCAGCAGCCAAGTTCCCAGGGGGCTCGGCTACACCTTC. This sequence encodes CASSQVPRGLGYTF. The J gene is TRBJ1-2, the V gene TRBV3-1 (or the pseudogene TRBV3-2); 8 positions match TRBD1. Germline V lookup: CDR1 LGHDT, CDR2 YNNKEL (reference sequence). The CDR3 spans 14 residues. The V segment lost 1 base and the J segment 8 bases; nucleotides outside the gene matches: 6.

This clone has more than one count but fewer than ten. The chain has TRBV4-1 and TRBJ2-7; 15 bases fit TRBD2. The CDR3 contains 20 residues. Germline loops: CDR1 MGHRA, CDR2 YSYEKL. V trimming: 3 bases; J trimming: 2 bases; junction bases outside the gene matches: 14. The CDR3 region is CASSQRGGAGLAGGTYEQYF. As DNA, the CDR3 is TGCGCCAGCAGCCAGCGGGGGGGAGCGGGACTAGCGGGAGGTACCTACGAGCAGTACTTC.

Only one count was recorded for this clone. The rearrangement joins TRBV6-5 to TRBJ1-2; no firm D call. The germline V gene encodes CDR1 MNHEY and CDR2 SVGAGI. The germline V and J ends were trimmed by 0 bases and 5 bases, with 10 bases remaining between them. The CDR3 has 14 residues. CDR3 amino acids: CASSYSTTGYGYTF. The CDR3 bases are TGTGCCAGCAGTTACTCTACGACGGGGTATGGCTACACCTTC.

V is TRBV7-9 and J is TRBJ1-6; D call uncertain. The CDR3 is made up of 12 amino acids. V was clipped by 1 base and J by 16 bases, with 11 bases between them. The germline V gene has CDR1 SEHNR and CDR2 FQNEAQ (reference sequence). The CDR3 loop is CASSLDGEPLHF. The CDR3 DNA reads TGTGCCAGCAGCTTAGATGGGGAGCCTCTCCACTTT.

The chain is built from TRBV7-3 and TRBJ2-2, with D possibly being TRBD2 (6 bases). The CDR3 spans 17 residues. In germline, CDR1 is SGHTA, CDR2 FQGTGA. Between the trimmed V and J ends, which lost 4 bases and 1 base, there was a span of 16 bases. This CDR3 reads CASSSGMGGRNTGELFF. In nucleotides, the CDR3 is TGTGCCAGCAGCTCGGGGATGGGAGGAAGGAACACCGGGGAGCTGTTTTTT.

This clone was picked up a small number of times. V usage is TRBV9 and J usage is TRBJ2-1; 9 nucleotides agree with TRBD2. After removal of 3 bases from V and 2 bases from J, the junction contained 3 bases not matched to a gene. CDR3 length: 15 residues. The germline CDR1 and CDR2 sequences are SGDLS and YYNGEE. The CDR3 is CASSGGTSPYNEQFF. CDR3 sequence (DNA): TGTGCCAGCAGCGGCGGGACTAGCCCCTACAATGAGCAGTTCTTC.

The rearrangement links TRBV7-9 to TRBJ1-2, with a tentative D call TRBD1 (5 bases). V was trimmed by 5 bases and J by 1 base, leaving 20 bases between them. CDR3 length: 17 residues. CDR1 is SEHNR and CDR2 is FQNEAQ in the germline V gene (reference sequence). The CDR3 DNA reads as TGTGCCAGCAGCCCCCCCACAGGATTTGAGATTAACTATGGCTACACCTTC. Residues: CASSPPTGFEINYGYTF.

This clone came up a few times. This rearrangement joins TRBV3-1 (or the pseudogene TRBV3-2) to TRBJ2-1; a possible D gene is TRBD1 (5 bases). The V gene's germline CDR1 is LGHDT and CDR2 YNNKEL (reference sequence). The CDR3 runs 17 residues. V gave up 4 bases and J gave up 0 bases, with 16 bases separating them. CDR3 protein: CASSRLGALSSYNEQFF. CDR3 coding DNA: TGTGCCAGCAGCCGCCTAGGGGCCCTAAGCTCCTACAATGAGCAGTTCTTC.

This clone occurred once. J is TRBJ1-5 and V is TRBV5-6; D may be TRBD1 (5 bases). The V gene's germline CDR1 is SGHDT and CDR2 YYEEEE. The CDR3 length is 16 residues. V gave up 0 bases and J gave up 3 bases, with 13 bases separating them. The CDR3 is CASSLGAGHTNQPQHF. The CDR3 DNA reads TGTGCCAGCAGCTTGGGGGCAGGACACACCAATCAGCCCCAGCATTTT. Full variable domain (missing parts from reference TRBV5-6 and TRBJ1-5): DAGVTQSPTHLIKTRGQQVTLRCSPKSGHDTVSWYQQALGQGPQFIFQYYEEEERQRGNFPDRFSGHQFPNYSSELNVNALLLGDSALYLCASSLGAGHTNQPQHFGDGTRLSIL.